Listed below are T cell receptor beta chains from one sample, sequenced in a study of PD-L1 blockade in urothelial cancer. Sequenced by immunoSEQ multiplex PCR; TCRdb stores in-frame clones only, minus some. The repertoire holds about 130,000 clones, more than 75% seen once, with roughly 2.3% in the top ten. The specimen was PBMCs, collected around atezolizumab (anti-PD-L1) treatment. These receptors all come from a man between 50 and 59 years old with urothelial cancer. Both conserved end residues are part of each CDR3. D genes are given only for firm matches. Only part of the rows carry a size: once, few, many, or a class if the clone is expanded.

j_call clone_size v_call d_call cdr3_nt cdr3_aa
TRBJ1-5 few TRBV7-9 TRBD1 TGTGCCAGCAGCGACCGGGACAGGACTCATCAGCCCCAGCATTTT CASSDRDRTHQPQHF
TRBJ2-7 . TRBV6-1 TRBD2 TGTGCCAGCAGTGAGGGGACTAGCGGGAGAAAAGACGAGCAGTACTTC CASSEGTSGRKDEQYF
TRBJ1-2 . TRBV5-6 . TGTGCCAGCAGTTTCATTGACAGGAGTAACTATGGCTACACCTTC CASSFIDRSNYGYTF
TRBJ1-3 . TRBV5-5 . TGTGCCAGCAGCTTCTATAACGAGGGAAACACCATATATTTT CASSFYNEGNTIYF
TRBJ2-1 . TRBV2 TRBD2 TGTGCCAGCAGTGAACAAACTAGCGGAGAGCAGTTCTTC CASSEQTSGEQFF
TRBJ1-6 . TRBV18 TRBD1 TGTGCCAGCTCACGTGACAGGGGTAATTCACCCCTCCACTTT CASSRDRGNSPLHF
TRBJ2-3 . TRBV11-1 . TGTGCCAGCAGACCCCGACGGGGTACAGATACGCAGTATTTT CASRPRRGTDTQYF
TRBJ1-1 . TRBV5-1 . TGCGCCAGCAGCCCGGGACACTCAAACACTGAAGCTTTCTTT CASSPGHSNTEAFF
TRBJ1-1 . TRBV4-1 . TGCGCCAGCAGCCAAGTGAGAGGTGGAAACACTGAAGCTTTCTTT CASSQVRGGNTEAFF
TRBJ2-6 . TRBV27 . TGTGCCAGCAGTTCGTCAGGGGTCTCTGGGGCCAACGTCCTGACTTTC CASSSSGVSGANVLTF
TRBJ2-7 few TRBV7-6 TRBD1 TGTGCCAGCAGCCCCCCAAGGGGGCCCAACGAGCAGTACTTC CASSPPRGPNEQYF
TRBJ2-3 . TRBV7-2 TRBD2 TGTGCCAGCAGCGAGACTAGCGGGACTACAGATACGCAGTATTTT CASSETSGTTDTQYF
TRBJ2-1 few TRBV9 . TGTGCCAGCAGCGTAGGTCCAGGCGATGAGCAGTTCTTC CASSVGPGDEQFF
TRBJ2-1 . TRBV2 . TGTGCCAGTAAAGGGGCAGACTCCGGCCTACATGAGCAGTTCTTC CASKGADSGLHEQFF
TRBJ2-1 few TRBV18 TRBD2 TGTGCCAGCTCACCACCGGAACTAGCGGGCAATGAGCAGTTCTTC CASSPPELAGNEQFF
TRBJ1-6 . TRBV28 . TGTGCCAGCAGTTTCCCACTCTATAATTCACCCCTCCACTTT CASSFPLYNSPLHF
TRBJ2-7 once TRBV7-2 . TGTGCCAGCAGCTCAACTAGTACCGTCCCCTACGAGCAGTACTTC CASSSTSTVPYEQYF
TRBJ2-3 . TRBV6-5 TRBD1 TGTGCCAGCAACAGACAGGGGAGCACAGATACGCAGTATTTT CASNRQGSTDTQYF
TRBJ2-7 once TRBV9 . TGTGCCAGCAGCGTAGCTGCAGGGAAGGCCTACGAGCAGTACTTC CASSVAAGKAYEQYF
TRBJ2-3 . TRBV1 . TGCACCAGCAGCCGCGGAGGACTAGCTAGCACAGATACGCAGTATTTT CTSSRGGLASTDTQYF
TRBJ2-5 once TRBV5-6 TRBD2 TGTGCCAGCAGCTTATCGGGACTAGCGGGAGTAAGAGAGACCCAGTACTTC CASSLSGLAGVRETQYF
TRBJ1-1 . TRBV5-1 TRBD1 TGCGCCAGCAGCTCAGGGGGCCCGAACACTGAAGCTTTCTTT CASSSGGPNTEAFF
TRBJ1-4 few TRBV20-1 . TGCAGTGCTAGCAGGTTGGGTGATTGGTTTTTT CSASRLGDWFF
TRBJ1-2 . TRBV7-8 . TGTGCCAGCAGCTTAGAGCCGAATGGCTACACCTTC CASSLEPNGYTF
TRBJ1-1 . TRBV21-1 . TGTGCCAGCAGCCCGCGGGGGAACACTGAAGCTTTCTTT CASSPRGNTEAFF